The clone carrying this TCR beta chain was recorded at least ten times. What it binds is unknown. This sample was included in a study of molecular identifiers for immune sequencing clone quantification. Study information: Sequencing covered four of five parts into which replicate RNA from around 20,000 or 100,000 naive CD8 cells was split.

TCRdb reanalysed the PCR reads using MiXCR and keeps one entry per CDR3 protein. The sample has about 640,000 distinct CDR3 sequences; 15% to 20% are singletons. Study observations and caveats: It was shown that clones above 20 RNA copies held over 97% of effector molecules, but under 1% in naive cells.

Naive CD8 libraries came from around 20,000 to 1,000,000 sorted cells with 10%, 30% or 50% RNA. Sorted naive CD8 T cells were those defined as CD8+CD4-CCR7+CD45RA+. Sequenced input: naive CD8+ T cells from blood, with Jurkat cell RNA spiked in. Subset noted: FACS-sorted CD8+CD4-CCR7+CD45RA+ naive T cells. This TCR was recovered from a human donor in good health. Some libraries in this study had Jurkat cell RNA spiked in.

This CDR3 is CASSLVAGGQDTQYF. The CDR3 DNA reads as TGTGCCAGCAGCTTAGTAGCGGGGGGCCAAGATACGCAGTATTTT. This chain uses TRBV7-7 with TRBJ2-3; 10 bases match TRBD2. Germline values: CDR1 SSHAT, CDR2 FNYEAQ (reference sequence). The CDR3 spans 15 residues. Trimming cost V 1 base and J 5 bases; bases outside gene matches: 3.